Listed here are 23 T cell receptor beta chains from one sample, sequenced in a study of T cell repertoires and HLA-DP antigens. Repertoires were generated with immunoSEQ multiplex PCR, while TCRdb's copy carries only in-frame clones and drops some. The table lists about 89,000 clones, 86% of them singletons, with about 1.7% in the top ten. No antigen has been assigned to these receptors. The sequenced sample was CD4+ T cells from PBMCs. Receptors originate from a man aged 45-65 years in good health and CMV-seronegative.

The CDR3 protein is CASSRTGQRTDTQYF. In DNA, the CDR3 is TGTGCCAGCAGTCGAACGGGACAGCGCACAGATACGCAGTATTTT. The chain employs TRBV27 and TRBJ2-3; 7 bases match TRBD1. V gave up 5 bases and J gave up 1 base; unmatched junction bases: 6. Germline CDR1 and CDR2: MNHEY and SMNVEV (reference sequence). The CDR3 is 15 residues long.

The chain recombines TRBV14 with TRBJ1-2; D not resolved. Germline V gene lookup returns CDR1 SGHDN and CDR2 FVKESK. The CDR3 has 12 residues. Trimming removed 2 bases from V and 4 bases from J, with 5 bases in between. This CDR3 is CASSQSVYGYTF. The CDR3 bases are TGTGCCAGCAGCCAATCTGTCTATGGCTACACCTTC.

The chain links TRBV15 to TRBJ2-7; D possibly corresponds to TRBD2 (5 bases). This CDR3 spans 15 amino acids. Per the germline V gene, CDR1 is LNHNV and CDR2 is YYDKDF (reference sequence). Trimming cost V 0 bases and J 4 bases, with 13 bases left between them. The CDR3 region is CATSRDLVRTYEQYF. DNA of the CDR3: TGTGCCACCAGCAGAGATCTGGTACGGACTTACGAGCAGTACTTC. The full variable domain, in which reference TRBV15 and TRBJ2-7 provide the parts outside the CDR3, is DAMVIQNPRYQVTQFGKPVTLSCSQTLNHNVMYWYQQKSSQAPKLLFHYYDKDFNNEADTPDNFQSRRPNTSFCFLDIRSPGLGDTAMYLCATSRDLVRTYEQYFGPGTRLTVT.

This chain connects TRBV28 to TRBJ2-1; D is perhaps TRBD2 (6 bases). Trimming removed 10 bases from V and 5 bases from J, with 18 bases in between. Germline V gives CDR1 MDHEN, CDR2 SYDVKM. The CDR3 extends over 14 amino acids. As DNA, the CDR3 is TGTGCCACAGCCCAGCGGGCCGGCAACAATGAGCAGTTCTTC. Translation gives CATAQRAGNNEQFF.

The J gene is TRBJ2-5, the V gene TRBV18; a possible D gene is TRBD2 (6 bases). Trimming stripped 0 bases from V and 1 base from J, with 9 bases between. Germline CDR1 reads KGHSH; CDR2 reads LQKENI. The CDR3 runs 15 residues. The CDR3 DNA reads as TGTGCCAGCTCACCACCAGGGGACTCCCAAGAGACCCAGTACTTC. Translation: CASSPPGDSQETQYF. The whole variable domain, filled in from reference TRBV18 and TRBJ2-5, reads NAGVMQNPRHLVRRRGQEARLRCSPMKGHSHVYWYRQLPEEGLKFMVYLQKENIIDESGMPKERFSAEFPKEGPSILRIQQVVRGDSAAYFCASSPPGDSQETQYFGPGTRLLVL.

The CDR3 region is CASSERDRGVRGQYF. CDR3 nucleotides: TGTGCCAGCAGTGAAAGGGACAGGGGGGTACGCGGGCAGTACTTC. V usage is TRBV6-1 and J usage is TRBJ2-7, with TRBD1 identical over 11 bases. The CDR3 runs 15 residues. Germline CDR1 is MNHNS and CDR2 is SASEGT. V was pared by 2 bases and J by 9 bases, with 9 bases of the junction left unmatched.

This chain uses TRBV11-1 with TRBJ2-3; 11 bases are shared with TRBD2. CDR1 is SGHAT, CDR2 FQDESV, per germline (reference sequence). This CDR3 spans 17 amino acids. V lost 5 bases and J lost 1; bases outside the gene matches: 8. The DNA of the CDR3 is TGTGCCAGCAGCCGATTAGCGGGGGGGCCGGGCACAGATACGCAGTATTTT. Its protein is CASSRLAGGPGTDTQYF.

V usage is TRBV11-1 and J usage is TRBJ1-1; unclear D gene. The CDR3 length is 15 residues. V lost 0 bases and J 5 bases, leaving 13 bases between the germline ends. The V gene's germline CDR1 is SGHAT and CDR2 FQDESV (reference sequence). The CDR3 DNA is TGTGCCAGCAGCTTAGCGCGAAGGGCCGGGACTGAAGCTTTCTTT. Its translation is CASSLARRAGTEAFF.

V gene TRBV2 combines with J gene TRBJ1-6; D uncertain. Germline V gene lookup returns CDR1 SNHLY and CDR2 FYNNEI. The CDR3 extends over 15 amino acids. The V gene lost 5 bases and the J gene lost 6 bases, with 14 bases spanning the gap. For the CDR3, the DNA is TGTGCCAGCAGTTCGAATAGGGCCGTTAATTCACCCCTCCACTTT. Translated: CASSSNRAVNSPLHF.

J is TRBJ2-3 and V is TRBV7-2, with D perhaps matching TRBD2 (7 bases). The CDR3 has 17 amino acids. CDR1 is SGHTA, CDR2 FQGNSA, per germline. V lost 2 bases to trimming and J lost 2 bases, with 17 bases between them. The CDR3 DNA reads TGTGCCAGCAGCTTATTATTGGGGGGGCCACCCACAGATACGCAGTATTTT. This encodes CASSLLLGGPPTDTQYF.

V usage is TRBV6-6 and J usage is TRBJ1-2; D remains ambiguous. V gave up 6 bases and J gave up 5 bases, with 13 bases separating them. The CDR3 has 13 residues. From germline, CDR1 is MNHNY and CDR2 SVGAGI (reference sequence). In DNA form, the CDR3 reads TGTGCCAGCAGCCCCCCTGGAGATTATGGCTACACCTTC. Residues: CASSPPGDYGYTF.

The chain combines TRBV4-2 with TRBJ2-1, with 14 bases identical to TRBD2. The length of the CDR3 is 14 residues. The V gene end was trimmed by 4 bases and the J gene end by 9 bases; junction bases not matched to a gene: 2. Germline values: CDR1 LGHNA, CDR2 YNFKEQ. The CDR3 DNA follows: TGTGCCAGCAGCCCGGGACTAGCGGGAGTTGAGCAGTTCTTC. It encodes CASSPGLAGVEQFF.

The chain employs TRBV7-2 and TRBJ2-1, with TRBD2 as a possible D gene (6 bases). CDR3 size: 15 residues. Per germline, CDR1 SGHTA and CDR2 FQGNSA. Trimming removed 1 base at V and 0 bases at J, with 7 bases between. This chain's CDR3 is CASSLGGNSYNEQFF. CDR3 DNA: TGTGCCAGCAGCTTAGGCGGGAACTCCTACAATGAGCAGTTCTTC.

As DNA, the CDR3 is TGCGCCAGCAGCCAAGATCGCCTTAACGGGAATGAGCAGTTCTTC. Amino acids: CASSQDRLNGNEQFF. The chain employs TRBV4-3 and TRBJ2-1; no definite D call. V lost 0 bases to trimming and J lost 7 bases, with 13 bases between them. The germline V gene has CDR1 LGHNA and CDR2 YSLEER. The CDR3 has 15 amino acids.

The chain couples TRBV2 to TRBJ2-4; TRBD1 agrees at 7 bases. Trimming cost V 6 bases and J 0 bases; bases outside gene matches: 5. The CDR3 extends over 15 amino acids. The germline V gene has CDR1 SNHLY and CDR2 FYNNEI. The CDR3 nucleotides read TGTGCCAGCAGAGGGACAGCTCTAGCCAAAAACATTCAGTACTTC. Translating it yields CASRGTALAKNIQYF. The entire variable domain, with the rest obtained from reference TRBV2 and TRBJ2-4, is as follows: EPEVTQTPSHQVTQMGQEVILRCVPISNHLYFYWYRQILGQKVEFLVSFYNNEISEKSEIFDDQFSVERPDGSNFTLKIRSTKLEDSAMYFCASRGTALAKNIQYFGAGTRLSVL.

The chain links TRBV6-1 to TRBJ2-1; unclear D gene. The CDR3 sequence is 14 residues long. The germline V gene encodes CDR1 MNHNS and CDR2 SASEGT. V lost 4 bases to trimming and J lost 5 bases, with 12 bases between them. The CDR3 region has the DNA TGTGCCAGCAGTGCCCTTTCTAACCACAATGAGCAGTTCTTC. It codes for CASSALSNHNEQFF.

The V call is TRBV7-6, the J call TRBJ1-6; D may be TRBD1 (5 bases). Trimming pared 0 bases from V and 11 bases from J, leaving 14 bases between. The CDR3 is 15 residues long. CDR1 and CDR2 from the germline V gene are SGHVS and FNYEAQ. CDR3 region: CASSLAGRDSPPLHF. DNA for the CDR3: TGTGCCAGCAGCTTAGCTGGCAGGGATTCTCCACCCCTCCACTTT.

This clone showed up just once. The chain has TRBV28 and TRBJ2-7; D perhaps matches TRBD2 (7 bases). Trimming left V 8 bases short and J 5 bases short, with 13 bases between. Germline V gives CDR1 MDHEN, CDR2 SYDVKM. The length of the CDR3 is 12 residues. The CDR3 is CASAGARNEQYF. CDR3 in DNA: TGTGCCAGCGCGGGGGCCAGGAACGAGCAGTACTTC.

On this clone: Other DNA variants within this sample encode the same CDR3. The chain employs TRBV14 and TRBJ1-1, with D perhaps TRBD1 (5 bases). The CDR3 covers 13 residues. Germline V gene sequence: CDR1 SGHDN, CDR2 FVKESK. The V and J ends lost 4 bases and 4 bases respectively, with 10 bases between them. The DNA of the CDR3 is TGTGCCAGCAGCCTGGGGCAGGGCACTGAAGCTTTCTTT. This translates into CASSLGQGTEAFF.

As DNA, the CDR3 is TGTGCCAGCAGCGTGGGGGCAGGGGACAATCAGCCCCAGCATTTT. Its translation: CASSVGAGDNQPQHF. The chain recombines TRBV9 with TRBJ1-5; TRBD1 might be the D (6 bases). Deletions cut 2 bases from V and 3 bases from J, with 12 bases between. CDR1 is SGDLS and CDR2 is YYNGEE in the germline V gene. This CDR3 contains 15 residues. The full variable domain, with the rest looked up from reference TRBV9 and TRBJ1-5, is DSGVTQTPKHLITATGQRVTLRCSPRSGDLSVYWYQQSLDQGLQFLIQYYNGEERAKGNILERFSAQQFPDLHSELNLSSLELGDSALYFCASSVGAGDNQPQHFGDGTRLSIL.

The J gene is TRBJ2-3, the V gene TRBV7-2, with D perhaps matching TRBD1 (5 bases). The germline gives CDR1 SGHTA, CDR2 FQGNSA. The ends were cut back, 8 bases at V and 2 bases at J, with 14 bases in the middle. The CDR3 length is 14 residues. Written as DNA, the CDR3 is TGTGCCAGCGTCAAGGGGCAGGTCACAGATACGCAGTATTTT. Encoded protein: CASVKGQVTDTQYF.

The chain employs TRBV6-5 and TRBJ1-1, with a possible D match to TRBD1 (6 bases). The CDR3 sequence is 14 residues long. CDR1 is MNHEY, CDR2 SVGAGI, per germline. Trimming removed 5 bases at V and 5 bases at J, with 15 bases between. The CDR3, as DNA: TGTGCCAGCAGTCCCTACAGGGTTGGGACTGAAGCTTTCTTT. This codes for CASSPYRVGTEAFF.

The V gene is TRBV19, the J gene TRBJ1-6; D unclear. V lost 5 bases and J 0 bases, leaving 5 bases between the germline ends. CDR1 is LNHDA and CDR2 is SQIVND in the germline V gene (reference sequence). The CDR3 covers 14 residues. This CDR3 is CASSPTSYNSPLHF. DNA of the CDR3: TGTGCCAGTAGTCCCACCTCCTATAATTCACCCCTCCACTTT.